This T cell receptor (beta chain) was found in a study of cytomegalovirus exposure and HLA in healthy donors. Findings and caveats of the study: Cytomegalovirus status, reportedly, was diagnosed with high specificity and sensitivity by the classifier.

Separate from the roughly 700-subject first cohort was the approximately 120-subject validation cohort, to which the donors belonged. Regarding this clone: The antigen is undetermined.

The method was immunoSEQ multiplex PCR; TCRdb's version includes in-frame clones alone and lacks a portion of them. The data hold tens of thousands of clones, with around 94% observed a single time. Germline CDR1 and CDR2: MGHDK and SYGVNS. The CDR3 is made up of 14 amino acids. V dropped 8 bases and J dropped 5; count of bases not matched to a gene: 11. This sequence was found in a woman between 18 and 29 years old in good health and CMV-seropositive. The specimen sequenced was PBMCs. The V call is TRBV25-1, the J call TRBJ2-5; 7 positions agree with TRBD1. CDR3 nucleotide sequence: TGTGCCAGCGATACAGGGGCCGGATGGGAGACCCAGTACTTC. Translation gives CASDTGAGWETQYF.